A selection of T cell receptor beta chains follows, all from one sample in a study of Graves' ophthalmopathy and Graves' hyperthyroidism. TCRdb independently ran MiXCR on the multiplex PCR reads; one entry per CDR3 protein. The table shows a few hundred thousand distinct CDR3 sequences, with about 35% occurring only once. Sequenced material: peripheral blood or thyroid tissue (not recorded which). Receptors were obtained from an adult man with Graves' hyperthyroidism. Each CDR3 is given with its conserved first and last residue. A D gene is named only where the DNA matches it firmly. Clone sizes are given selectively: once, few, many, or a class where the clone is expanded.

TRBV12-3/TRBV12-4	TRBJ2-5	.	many	CASSLAGGAVGTQYF	TGTGCCAGCAGTTTAGCAGGGGGGGCCGTCGGGACCCAGTACTTC
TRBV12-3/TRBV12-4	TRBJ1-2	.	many	CASSLRQPPGYTF	TGTGCCAGCAGTTTGAGGCAGCCTCCAGGCTACACCTTC
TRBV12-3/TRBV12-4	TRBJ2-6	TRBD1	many	CASSLDTGAPNVLTF	TGTGCCAGCAGCCTCGATACAGGGGCCCCCAACGTCCTGACTTTC
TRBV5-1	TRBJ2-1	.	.	CASSLQGINEQFF	TGCGCCAGCAGCCTACAGGGTATCAATGAGCAGTTCTTC
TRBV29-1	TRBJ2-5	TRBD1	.	CSARQGGETQYF	TGCAGCGCGAGACAGGGCGGAGAGACCCAGTACTTC
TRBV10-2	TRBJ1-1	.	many	CASTLHLGGPYTEAFF	TGCGCCAGCACTTTACACTTAGGGGGGCCGTACACTGAAGCTTTCTTT
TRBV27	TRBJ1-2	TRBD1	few	CASSSTSPVTGVVGYTF	TGTGCCAGCAGTTCAACCTCCCCCGTGACAGGGGTGGTCGGCTACACCTTC
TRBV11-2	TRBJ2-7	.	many	CASSLRFHEQYF	TGTGCCAGCAGCTTGAGGTTTCACGAGCAGTACTTC
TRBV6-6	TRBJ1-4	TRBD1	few	CASSYRRDRDEKLFF	TGTGCCAGCAGTTACCGCCGGGACAGGGATGAAAAACTGTTTTTT
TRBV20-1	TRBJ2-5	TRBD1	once	CSARDRDRGGPFETQYF	TGCAGTGCTAGAGATCGGGACAGGGGTGGACCGTTTGAGACCCAGTACTTC
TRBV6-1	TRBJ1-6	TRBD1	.	CASRATGNNSPLHF	TGTGCCAGCAGGGCGACAGGGAACAATTCACCCCTCCACTTT
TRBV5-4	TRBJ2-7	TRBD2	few	CASSLRAGTSNYEQYF	TGTGCCAGCAGTTTGAGGGCCGGGACTAGCAACTACGAGCAGTACTTC
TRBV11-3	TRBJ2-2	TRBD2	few	CASRKTSGSYTGELFF	TGTGCCAGCAGGAAAACTAGCGGGAGCTACACCGGGGAGCTGTTTTTT
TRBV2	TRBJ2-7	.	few	CARGQPYEQYF	TGTGCCAGAGGACAGCCCTACGAGCAGTACTTC
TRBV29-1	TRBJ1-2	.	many	CSVGGTVLAYGYTF	TGCAGCGTTGGGGGCACGGTACTGGCCTATGGCTACACCTTC
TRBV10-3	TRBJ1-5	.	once	CAISLSGKVNQPQHF	TGTGCCATCAGCCTATCAGGGAAGGTCAACCAGCCCCAGCATTTT
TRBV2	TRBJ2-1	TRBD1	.	CASRGTGSYNEQFF	TGTGCCAGCAGGGGGACAGGATCGTACAATGAGCAGTTCTTC
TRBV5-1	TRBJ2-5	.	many	CASNKSGTQYF	TGCGCCAGCAACAAGTCTGGAACCCAGTACTTC
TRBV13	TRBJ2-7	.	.	CASSLGRGAEQYF	TGTGCCAGCAGCTTAGGTAGGGGGGCTGAGCAGTACTTC
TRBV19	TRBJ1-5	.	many	CASSMDNQPQHF	TGTGCCAGTAGTATGGACAATCAGCCCCAGCATTTT
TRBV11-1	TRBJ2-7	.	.	CASGSAGSYEQNF	TGTGCCAGCGGCTCAGCAGGGAGTTACGAGCAGAACTTC
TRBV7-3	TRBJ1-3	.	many	CASSPKPRSASSGNTIYF	TGTGCCAGCAGCCCCAAGCCCCGTTCGGCGAGCTCTGGAAACACCATATATTTT
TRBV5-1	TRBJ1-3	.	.	CASSFAGDFGNTIYF	TGTGCCAGCAGCTTTGCAGGGGACTTTGGAAACACCATATATTTT
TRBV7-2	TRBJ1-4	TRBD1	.	CASSFQGAVNEKLFF	TGTGCCAGCAGCTTTCAGGGGGCGGTTAATGAAAAACTGTTTTTT
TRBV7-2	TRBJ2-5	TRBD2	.	CASSLYTSGEETQYF	TGTGCCAGCAGCTTATACACTAGCGGGGAAGAGACCCAGTACTTC
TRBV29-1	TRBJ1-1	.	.	CSVRGGDKSTEAFF	TGCAGCGTTAGAGGAGGGGACAAGAGCACAGAAGCTTTCTTT
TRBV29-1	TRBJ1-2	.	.	CSYRQDANYGYTF	TGCAGCTACAGACAGGACGCTAACTATGGCTACACCTTC
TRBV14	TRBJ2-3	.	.	CASSHRAPDTQYF	TGTGCCAGCAGCCATCGCGCCCCAGATACGCAGTATTTT
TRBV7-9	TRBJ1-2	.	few	CASSLGGEDGYTF	TGTGCCAGCAGCTTAGGGGGTGAGGATGGCTACACCTTC
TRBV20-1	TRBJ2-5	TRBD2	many	CSAPLGLAGWHETQYF	TGCAGTGCTCCCCTCGGACTAGCGGGGTGGCACGAGACCCAGTACTTC
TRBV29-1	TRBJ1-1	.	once	CSVEGLNTEAFF	TGCAGCGTTGAGGGCTTGAACACTGAAGCTTTCTTT
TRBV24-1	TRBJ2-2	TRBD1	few	CATSDFRPRDREFAGELFF	TGTGCCACCAGTGATTTCCGGCCCCGGGACAGGGAGTTCGCCGGGGAGCTGTTTTTT
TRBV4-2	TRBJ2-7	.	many	CASSQDSTFSYEQYF	TGTGCCAGCAGCCAAGATTCGACCTTCTCCTACGAGCAGTACTTC
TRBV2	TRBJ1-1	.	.	CASSLSWGQPGEAFF	TGTGCCAGCAGTTTATCGTGGGGGCAGCCTGGGGAAGCTTTCTTT
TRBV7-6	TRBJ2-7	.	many	CASSFLPAAYEQYF	TGTGCCAGCAGCTTCCTTCCAGCAGCCTACGAGCAGTACTTC
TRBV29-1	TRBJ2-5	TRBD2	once	CAAGGLGETQYF	TGCGCCGCGGGGGGCTTGGGCGAGACCCAGTACTTC
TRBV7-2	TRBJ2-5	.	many	CASSLGPQGETQYF	TGTGCCAGCAGCTTAGGCCCCCAGGGAGAGACCCAGTACTTC
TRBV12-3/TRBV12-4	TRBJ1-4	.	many	CASSFRPGYEKLFF	TGTGCCAGCAGTTTCCGCCCCGGATATGAAAAACTGTTTTTT
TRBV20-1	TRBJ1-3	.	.	CSARDGDTIYF	TGCAGTGCTAGAGATGGAGACACCATATATTTT
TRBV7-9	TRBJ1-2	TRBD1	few	CASSFPMGQGDYGYTF	TGTGCCAGCAGCTTCCCCATGGGACAGGGTGACTATGGCTACACCTTC
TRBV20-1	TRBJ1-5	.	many	CSATEGGDQPQHF	TGCAGTGCTACCGAGGGAGGTGATCAGCCCCAGCATTTT
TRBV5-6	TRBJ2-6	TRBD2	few	CASSSDYPAGGSGANVLTF	TGTGCCAGCAGCTCTGACTACCCAGCGGGGGGCTCTGGGGCCAACGTCCTGACTTTC
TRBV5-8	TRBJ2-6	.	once	CASSGEQVTEAF	TGTGCCAGCAGCGGCGAACAGGTAACTGAAGCTTTC
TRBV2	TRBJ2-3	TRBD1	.	CASSEGQGDRTDTQYF	TGTGCCAGCAGTGAAGGCCAGGGGGACCGCACAGATACGCAGTATTTT
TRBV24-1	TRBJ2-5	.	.	CATQGTETQYF	TGTGCCACACAGGGTACAGAGACCCAGTACTTC
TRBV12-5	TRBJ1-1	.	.	CASGLVARGEAFF	TGTGCTAGTGGTTTAGTCGCACGCGGAGAAGCTTTCTTT
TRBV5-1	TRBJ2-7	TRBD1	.	CASSLEGGTGAPYEQYF	TGCGCCAGCAGCTTGGAAGGGGGGACAGGGGCCCCCTACGAGCAGTACTTC
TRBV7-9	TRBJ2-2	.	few	CASSGGLVRTGELFF	TGTGCCAGCAGCGGTGGGCTAGTCAGGACCGGGGAGCTGTTTTTT
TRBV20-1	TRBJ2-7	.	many	CSANLRQGSRYEQYF	TGCAGTGCTAACCTTCGTCAGGGGAGCCGCTACGAGCAGTACTTC
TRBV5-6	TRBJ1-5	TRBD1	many	CASSNGQDYQPQHF	TGTGCCAGCAGCAACGGACAGGATTATCAGCCCCAGCATTTT
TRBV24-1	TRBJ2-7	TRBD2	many	CATSLSGNYEQYF	TGTGCCACCAGCCTAAGCGGGAACTACGAGCAGTACTTC
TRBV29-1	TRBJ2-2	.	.	CSVEVRSRGGELFF	TGCAGCGTTGAAGTGCGGTCCAGGGGGGGAGAGCTGTTTTTT
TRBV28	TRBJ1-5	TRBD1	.	CASSRQGERGNQPQHF	TGTGCCAGCAGTCGACAGGGGGAGAGGGGCAATCAGCCCCAGCATTTT